The text below deals with one TCR beta chain. What antigen it recognizes has not been identified. It has no much larger one-base neighbor in the sample; base qualities were not kept. TCRbeta CDR3 regions were amplified from genomic DNA by means of the immunoSEQ Assay, a bias-controlled multiplex PCR. On the study's bioinformatics: The number of nucleated cells in each sample was estimated from the amplification of reference gene primers within the assay. To quantify the absolute abundance of each unique TCRbeta CDR3 rearrangement, sequence reads were collapsed and filtered. For each sample, productive Simpson clonality was calculated as the square root of Simpson's diversity index over productive rearrangements. Drawn from immuneACCESS, this table holds only the in-frame rearrangements with V and J called that TCRdb kept. Clones are partly lost; checked studies trace under half to an unresolved V gene and leave the rest unexplained. Clone size and the V and J calls come from that table; the DNA yielded D and trimming. The sample profile shows approximately 200,000 clones; 85% of them were found once. The top ten clonotypes cover roughly 20% of the sample.

These data come from a study of blood T cell repertoires in COVID-19 (dated by TCRdb to between 2020 and 2021). For the wider study: Collaborator samples came from the United States, Italy and Spain and covered acute and convalescent phases of COVID-19. The samples were drawn from two sources: the first 160 participants of the ongoing ImmuneRACE study, and 1,000 to 1,500 subjects contributed by 6 global collaborators. The repertoires were released in a freely available public database meant as a resource for research on the immune response to SARS-CoV-2. The material from the prospective study consisted of cDNA or gDNA derived from T cells, B-cell-depleted T cells, or PBMCs. The sample metadata nearly always contained a de-identified subject ID, COVID-19 status, age in years and sex. The dataset comprised deeply sampled blood TCRbeta repertoires from subjects exposed to, actively infected with, or recovered from COVID-19. Where available, HLA class I and class II types were taken from metadata supplied by the sample provider and were not determined by assay-based typing. Results and caveats for the whole study, not just this receptor: The amount of clinical and demographic metadata varied by source and participant and was provided uncurated.

The CDR3 goes from the cysteine to the phenylalanine over 16 residues. Only the CDR3 portion is preserved as DNA: 48 bases, with reading frame beginning at the first base. The germline V gene supplies CDR1 SGHVS and CDR2 FQNEAQ. V is pruned by 4 bases and J by 1 base, leaving 6 bases of the junction without a gene match. Enrolling through a virtual design, the prospective study's participants ranged in age from roughly 18 to 90 years and lived across 20 to 25 United States geographic areas. To assign participants to cohorts, the prospective study relied on clinical history that participants themselves reported in a screening survey and a study questionnaire. Recovered participants in ImmuneRACE Cohort 3 were defined by two consecutive negative NP/OP PCR tests, clearance by a healthcare professional, or resolution of symptoms. Mobile phlebotomists in the prospective study collected whole blood, serum and a nasopharyngeal or oropharyngeal swab from every participant. Additional blood draws and questionnaires over an approximately two-month period could optionally be provided by prospective study participants. Before DNA extraction, prospective study blood samples were shipped either frozen or at room temperature.

The TCR sequence derives from a man aged 40-50 years who had recovered from COVID-19. In this chain, TRBV7-8 is recombined with TRBJ1-5; the central 8 bases match TRBD1. Source material: PBMCs or T cells enriched from blood (not recorded which). The DNA reads TGTGCCAGCAGCTCCGTGACAGGGGAAAGCAATCAGCCCCAGCATTTT. This codes for CASSSVTGESNQPQHF. With all but the CDR3 taken from the reference TRBV7-8 and TRBJ1-5 genes, the full variable domain is: GAGVSQSPRYKVAKRGQDVALRCDPISGHVSLFWYQQALGQGPEFLTYFQNEAQLDKSGLPSDRFFAERPEGSVSTLKIQRTQQEDSAVYLCASSSVTGESNQPQHFGDGTRLSIL.